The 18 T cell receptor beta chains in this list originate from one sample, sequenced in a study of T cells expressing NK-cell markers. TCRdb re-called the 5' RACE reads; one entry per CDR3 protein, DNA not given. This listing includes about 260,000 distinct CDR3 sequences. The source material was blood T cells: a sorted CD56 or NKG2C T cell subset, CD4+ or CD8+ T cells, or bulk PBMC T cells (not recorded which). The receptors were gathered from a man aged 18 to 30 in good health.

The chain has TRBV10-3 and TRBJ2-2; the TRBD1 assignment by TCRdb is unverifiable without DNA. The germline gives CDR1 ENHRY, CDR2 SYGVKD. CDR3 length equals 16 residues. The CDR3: CAIKVGGQTNTGELFF.

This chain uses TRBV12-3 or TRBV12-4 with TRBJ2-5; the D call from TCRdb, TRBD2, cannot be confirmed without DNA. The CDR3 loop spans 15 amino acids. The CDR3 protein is CASSSTARWQETQYF.

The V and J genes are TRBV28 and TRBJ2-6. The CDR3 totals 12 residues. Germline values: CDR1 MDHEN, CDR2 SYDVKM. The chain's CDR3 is CATQFGANVLTF.

CDR3 region: CASSLVSWGDHLQETQYF. The chain joins TRBV12-3 or TRBV12-4 to TRBJ2-5; TCRdb gives TRBD1 as the D gene, but with no DNA this cannot be confirmed. CDR3 size: 18 residues.

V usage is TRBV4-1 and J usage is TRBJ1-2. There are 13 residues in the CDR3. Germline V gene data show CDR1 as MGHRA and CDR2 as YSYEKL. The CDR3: CASSNRDGYGYTF.

CDR3 sequence reads: CASSLDRGASSGANVLTF. This chain links TRBV11-2 with TRBJ2-6; TCRdb's D call, TRBD1, is unchecked because there is no DNA. The CDR3 length is 18 residues. Germline V gives CDR1 SGHAT, CDR2 FQNNGV.

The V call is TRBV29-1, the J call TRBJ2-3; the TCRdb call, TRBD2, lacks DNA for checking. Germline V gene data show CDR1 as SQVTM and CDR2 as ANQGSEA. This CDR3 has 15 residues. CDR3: CSAMTSGSSTDTQYF.

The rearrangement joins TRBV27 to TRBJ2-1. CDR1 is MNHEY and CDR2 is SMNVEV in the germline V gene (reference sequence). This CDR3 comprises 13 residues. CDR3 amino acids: CASSLSANNEQFF.

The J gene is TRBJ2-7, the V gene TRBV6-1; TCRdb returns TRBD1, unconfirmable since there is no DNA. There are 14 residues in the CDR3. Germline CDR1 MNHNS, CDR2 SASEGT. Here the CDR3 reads CASSEAGQGGEQYF.

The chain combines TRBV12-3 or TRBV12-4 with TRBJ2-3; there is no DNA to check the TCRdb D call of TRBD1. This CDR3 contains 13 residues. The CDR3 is CASSPLRVNTQYF.

CDR3 protein: CAWSARSTPLARPPGNTQYF. The chain employs TRBV30 and TRBJ2-5; the D call from TCRdb, TRBD2, cannot be confirmed without DNA. Germline lookup yields CDR1 GTSNPN and CDR2 SVGIG (reference sequence). The CDR3 extends over 20 amino acids.

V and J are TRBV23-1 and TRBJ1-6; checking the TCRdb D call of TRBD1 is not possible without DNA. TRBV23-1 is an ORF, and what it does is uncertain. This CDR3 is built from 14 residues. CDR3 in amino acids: CASSLGIRDSPLHF.

This chain's CDR3 is CSASNPLRGTADEQFF. The chain recombines TRBV20-1 with TRBJ2-1; there is no DNA to check the TCRdb D call of TRBD1. The CDR3 has 16 amino acids. The germline CDR1 and CDR2 sequences are DFQATT and SNEGSKA (reference sequence).

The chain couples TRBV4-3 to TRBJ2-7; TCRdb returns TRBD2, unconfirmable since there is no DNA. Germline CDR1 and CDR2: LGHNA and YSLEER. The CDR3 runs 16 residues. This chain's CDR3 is CASSQGIAGVSYEQYF.

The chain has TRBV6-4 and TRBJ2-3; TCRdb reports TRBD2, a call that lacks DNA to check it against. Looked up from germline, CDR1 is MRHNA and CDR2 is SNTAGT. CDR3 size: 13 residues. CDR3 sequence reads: CASSRRAIDTQYF.

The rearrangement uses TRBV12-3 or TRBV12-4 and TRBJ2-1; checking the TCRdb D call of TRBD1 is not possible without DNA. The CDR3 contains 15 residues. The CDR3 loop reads CASTRGGAPYNEQFF.

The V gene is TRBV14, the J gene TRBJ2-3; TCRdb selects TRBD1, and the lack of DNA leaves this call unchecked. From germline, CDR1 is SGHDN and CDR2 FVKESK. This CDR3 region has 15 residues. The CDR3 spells CASAPSGSSTDTQYF.

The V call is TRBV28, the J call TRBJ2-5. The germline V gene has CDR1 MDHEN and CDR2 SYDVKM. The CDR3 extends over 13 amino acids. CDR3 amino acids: CASSWLTQETQYF.